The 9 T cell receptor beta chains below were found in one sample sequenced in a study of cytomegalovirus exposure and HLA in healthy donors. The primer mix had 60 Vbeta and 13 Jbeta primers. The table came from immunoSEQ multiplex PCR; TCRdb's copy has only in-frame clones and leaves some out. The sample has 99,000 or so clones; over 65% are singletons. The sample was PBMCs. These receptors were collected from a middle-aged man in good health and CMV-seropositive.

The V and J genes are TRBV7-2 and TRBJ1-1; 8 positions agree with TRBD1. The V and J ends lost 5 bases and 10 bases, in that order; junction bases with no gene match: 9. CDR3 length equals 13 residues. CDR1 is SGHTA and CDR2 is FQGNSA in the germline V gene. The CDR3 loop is CASSSGQGLRAFF. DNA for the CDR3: TGTGCCAGCAGCAGTGGACAGGGATTGAGAGCTTTCTTT.

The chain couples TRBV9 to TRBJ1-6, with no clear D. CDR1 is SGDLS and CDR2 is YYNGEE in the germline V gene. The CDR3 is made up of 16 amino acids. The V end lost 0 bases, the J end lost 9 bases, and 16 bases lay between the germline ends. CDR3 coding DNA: TGTGCCAGCAGCGTAGGTGCAGGCAGATCCTTTTCACCCCTCCACTTT. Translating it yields CASSVGAGRSFSPLHF. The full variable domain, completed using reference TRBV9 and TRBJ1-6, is DSGVTQTPKHLITATGQRVTLRCSPRSGDLSVYWYQQSLDQGLQFLIQYYNGEERAKGNILERFSAQQFPDLHSELNLSSLELGDSALYFCASSVGAGRSFSPLHFGNGTRLTVT.

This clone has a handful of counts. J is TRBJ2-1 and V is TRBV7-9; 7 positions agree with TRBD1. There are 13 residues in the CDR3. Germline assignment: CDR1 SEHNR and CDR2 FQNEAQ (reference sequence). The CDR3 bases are TGTTCCTGCATTCGGGACAGTTTCAATGAGCAGTTCTTC. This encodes CSCIRDSFNEQFF.

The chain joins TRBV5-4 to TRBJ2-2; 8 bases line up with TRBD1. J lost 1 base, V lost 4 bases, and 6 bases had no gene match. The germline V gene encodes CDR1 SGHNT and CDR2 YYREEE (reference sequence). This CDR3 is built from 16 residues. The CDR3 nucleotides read TGTGCCAGCAGCCCGGGACAGGTGAAGAACACCGGGGAGCTGTTTTTT. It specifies CASSPGQVKNTGELFF.

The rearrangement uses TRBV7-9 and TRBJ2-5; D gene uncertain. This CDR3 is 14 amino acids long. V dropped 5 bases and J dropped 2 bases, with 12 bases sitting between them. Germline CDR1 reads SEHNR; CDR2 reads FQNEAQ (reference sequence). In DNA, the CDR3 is TGTGCCAGCAGCATCAGACTGGGTCAAGAGACCCAGTACTTC. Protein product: CASSIRLGQETQYF.

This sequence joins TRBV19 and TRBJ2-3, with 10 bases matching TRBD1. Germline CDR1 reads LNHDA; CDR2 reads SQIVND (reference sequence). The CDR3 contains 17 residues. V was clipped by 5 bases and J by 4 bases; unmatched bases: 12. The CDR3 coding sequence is TGTGCCAGTAGTTCAGGGGGTAGGGACAGGGGAGCAGATACGCAGTATTTT. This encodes CASSSGGRDRGADTQYF.

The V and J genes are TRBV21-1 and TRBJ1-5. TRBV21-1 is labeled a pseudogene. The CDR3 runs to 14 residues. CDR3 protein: CASSKATGNQPQHF. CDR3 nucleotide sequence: TGTGCCAGCAGCAAAGCTACGGGCAATCAGCCCCAGCATTTT.

CDR3 protein: CASSLEGAYQPQHF. CDR3 bases: TGTGCCAGCAGCTTAGAGGGGGCGTATCAGCCCCAGCATTTT. The chain couples TRBV7-9 to TRBJ1-5; 7 positions match TRBD1. This CDR3 is built from 14 residues. Trimming cost V 1 base and J 5 bases; bases outside gene matches: 2. Germline V CDR1 and CDR2: SEHNR, FQNEAQ (reference sequence).

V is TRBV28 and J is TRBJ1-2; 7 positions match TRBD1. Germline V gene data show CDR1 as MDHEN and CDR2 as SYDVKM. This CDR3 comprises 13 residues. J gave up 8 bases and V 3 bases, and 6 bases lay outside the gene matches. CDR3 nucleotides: TGTGCCAGCAGTTTTCGACAGGGAGACGGCTACACCTTC. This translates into CASSFRQGDGYTF.